This T cell receptor (beta chain) is drawn from a study of T cells after yellow fever vaccination. TCRdb reprocessed the 5' RACE reads via MiXCR and lists one record per CDR3 protein. Of 320,000 or so distinct CDR3 sequences listed, approximately 8% are singletons. The CDR3 spans 16 residues. Trimming at V came to 5 bases and at J to 4 bases, leaving 9 bases not matched to a gene. Germline V gene lookup returns CDR1 SGHTA and CDR2 FQGNSA. The J gene is TRBJ2-3, the V gene TRBV7-2, with 10 nucleotides matching TRBD2. The source was PBMCs, collected about 41 days after the first yellow fever vaccination. This sequence originates from a man between 18 and 35 years old who received the YFV17D yellow fever vaccine. CDR3 loop: CASSPIAGGHPDTQYF. The CDR3 DNA reads as TGTGCCAGCAGCCCAATAGCGGGGGGCCACCCAGATACGCAGTATTTT.